This TCR beta chain was retrieved from a study of blood T cell repertoires in COVID-19. Germline CDR1 is SGHTA and CDR2 is FQGNSA. CDR3 size: 11 residues. V was cut by 2 bases and J by 11 bases, with 9 bases left in between. In the authors' workflow: Reference gene primer amplification gave nucleated cell count estimates. Assay used: immunoSEQ multiplex PCR; TCRdb lists only in-frame clones, some missing. The DNA was the basis for D and trimming; V, J and clone size are from that table. Found here are 150,000 to 200,000 clones, 75% to 90% of them singletons; the top ten hold about 3.3%. The TCR originated in a human donor with acute or convalescent COVID-19. The donor label of this sample is uncertain. The J gene is TRBJ1-2, the V gene TRBV7-2, with a weak D call TRBD1 (5 bases). Sequenced input: peripheral blood. This chain's CDR3 is CASSLNQGYTF. The CDR3 nucleotides are TGTGCCAGCAGCTTAAATCAGGGTTACACCTTC.